This section outlines one TCR beta chain sequence together with its context. The antigen remains unidentified. This specimen comes from a study of identical twins. Study results and limitations: Cord blood beta clonotypes present at high abundance carried fewer insertions; no such pattern appeared in memory repertoires. It was possible that invariant MAIT and iNKT cells partly confounded the zero-insertion analyses.

TCRdb processed the 5' RACE reads anew with MiXCR; each CDR3 protein has one entry. The table shows under 300,000 distinct CDR3 sequences, with approximately 11% occurring only once. In every case, the donor was a healthy Caucasian. The CDR3 totals 14 residues. Germline V gene data show CDR1 as KGHSH and CDR2 as LQKENI. Deletions cut 3 bases from V and 3 bases from J, with 9 bases between. The same sample was also studied in work on yellow fever vaccine responses in identical twins.

The chain combines TRBV18 with TRBJ2-1; D may be TRBD1 (5 bases). This receptor was identified in a woman younger than 30 in good health. Sequencing was carried out using memory (CD45RO+) T cells sorted from blood. CDR3 sequence (DNA): TGTGCCAGCTCACCGAAGACAGACTACAATGAGCAGTTCTTC. It is translated as CASSPKTDYNEQFF.